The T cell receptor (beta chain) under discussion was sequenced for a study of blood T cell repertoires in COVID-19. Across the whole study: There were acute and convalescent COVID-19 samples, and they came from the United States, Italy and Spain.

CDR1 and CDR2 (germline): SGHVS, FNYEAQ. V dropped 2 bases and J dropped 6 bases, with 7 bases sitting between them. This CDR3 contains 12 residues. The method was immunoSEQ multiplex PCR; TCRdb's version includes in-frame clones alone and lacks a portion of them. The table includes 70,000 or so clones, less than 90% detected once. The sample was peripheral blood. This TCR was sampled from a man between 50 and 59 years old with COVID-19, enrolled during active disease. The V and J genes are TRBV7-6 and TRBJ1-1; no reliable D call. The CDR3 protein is CASSLFESEAFF. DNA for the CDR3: TGTGCCAGCAGCTTATTTGAGTCTGAAGCTTTCTTT. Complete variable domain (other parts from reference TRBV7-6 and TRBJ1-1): GAGVSQSPRYKVTKRGQDVALRCDPISGHVSLYWYRQALGQGPEFLTYFNYEAQQDKSGLPNDRFSAERPEGSISTLTIQRTEQRDSAMYRCASSLFESEAFFGQGTRLTVV.